This TCR beta chain was observed in a study of control samples from healthy donors and cancer patients (TCRdb year 2020). CDR1 and CDR2 were assigned from the germline V gene as SGHRS and YFSETQ. V lost 4 bases and J lost 0 bases, and the count of bases not matched to a germline gene is 5. The CDR3, cysteine through phenylalanine, is 18 amino acids long. Here the CDR3 DNA is all that survives: 54 bases in frame from base 1. Library prep was done by the immunoSEQ multiplex PCR assay. Drawn from immuneACCESS, this table holds only the in-frame rearrangements with V and J called that TCRdb kept. Clones are partly lost; checked studies trace under half to an unresolved V gene and leave the rest unexplained. In this sample the table shows approximately 50,000 clones, roughly 96% of which occur a single time. 2.4% of the sample is taken by the ten largest. For this clone: Its cognate antigen has yet to be identified. No per-base quality is available; no much larger clone lies one base away.

The source is a man aged 25-40 years in good health. The chain is encoded by TRBV5-1 joined to TRBJ2-2; TRBD2 lines up with 14 middle nucleotides. The specimen sequenced was blood. The DNA sequence follows: TGCGCCAGCAGCCTGAGGACTAGCGGGAGGACGAACACCGGGGAGCTGTTTTTT. Its protein is CASSLRTSGRTNTGELFF.